Detailed here is one TCR beta chain. Its antigen has not been determined. Qualities for individual bases were not recorded, and no much larger clone is one base off. The data stem from a study of human T cells and chemical hapten exposure (dated by TCRdb to the early 2020s). Context from the whole study: For sensitization, 2% DPC in acetone was applied to a 2 cm by 2 cm area of upper inner arm skin. Weekly therapeutic DPC doses were additionally applied to the scalp of patients throughout the roughly 25-week study period. Patch testing was done on the upper back using Finn chambers containing 0.01% DPC, and results were scored after 6 days according to International Contact Dermatitis Research Group standards. The patient cohort, mostly female, included alopecia areata with under or over 50% scalp involvement, alopecia totalis and alopecia universalis. Libraries were pooled for sequencing, and per-sample TCR yields varied mainly because of small differences in library volumes within the pool. This study followed changes in the peripheral blood TCR repertoire in vivo during primary and secondary sensitization of alopecia patients to the hapten diphenylcyclopropenone (DPC). Blood was sampled from patients pre-sensitization (week 0) and at 2, 6 and about 24 weeks after DPC sensitization. Blood for TCR sequencing was provided by twenty-nine alopecia patients at one to four time points (pre-sensitization, 2, 6 and 24 weeks). Results the study describes overall, beyond this receptor: A positive correlation was found between the number of PT1 expanded TCRs and patch test score, with significance reached at thresholds 8, 16 and 32 but not 4. After repeated subsampling, the strength of the expansion versus patch-test correlation and the threshold at which it became significant changed. DPC sensitization did not change the number of TCRs with a frequency above 1 in 1000, and there was no evidence of changes in global repertoire structure. Because all patients had alopecia, a presumed autoimmune disease, the immune response of the patients might differ from that of healthy individuals. Compared with pre-sensitization or healthy control sets, expanded TCRs formed significantly more large CDR3 similarity clusters, which is consistent with antigen-driven responses.

The library was prepared using RACE. Sequenced on a NextSeq 500. Library preparation attached unique molecular identifiers to individual cDNA molecules for quantitative, reproducible TCR counting. Each blood RNA sample was used to sequence both TCR alpha and TCR beta chains. Under the source paper's analysis protocol: A median of around 96,000 TCRs per sample was observed, with a range of roughly 23,224 to 700,000. V, J and CDR3 annotation of the TCR reads was carried out using the Decombinator software suite. Every sample was subsampled to the same number of TCRs (28,000) for the PS versus PT1 abundance plots. TCRs were defined as expanded if absent before sensitization and observed at least eight times at the 2-week time point. TCRdb ran its own pipeline on the public reads, namely fastp trimming at Q25 and MiXCR clone calling, and kept in-frame beta chains. Rows merge per CDR3 protein into single entries with the most common DNA and genes. TCRdb's processing, not the authors' own work, is the source of the V and J calls. This sample comprises 80,000 to 100,000 distinct CDR3 sequences, 9% to 9.5% of them detected only once. The ten largest clones represent just over 2% of the sample.

Via the germline V gene, CDR1 is MDHEN and CDR2 SYDVKM. There are 15 amino acids in the CDR3, from cysteine to phenylalanine inclusive. Only the CDR3 portion is preserved as DNA: 45 bases, with reading frame beginning at the first base. Germline trimming amounts to 8 bases on V and 2 bases on J, with 9 as the count of junction bases outside the gene matches. In light of the paper, this sample's time point label describes: patch test 2, 6 weeks after DPC sensitization. What the treatment or condition label conveys for this sample: therapeutic diphenylcyclopropenone sensitization with weekly scalp DPC. Blood at each patch-test visit was drawn before the patch test was applied. Patients were eligible if aged 18 to 70, diagnosed with alopecia and judged suitable for DPC therapy, and pregnant patients were excluded. Total RNA was isolated from unfractionated whole blood collected in Tempus Blood RNA tubes.

The receptor's source is a woman aged 40 to 49 with alopecia areata. Some clones in this sample may be carry-over from other donors' samples. The sample consisted of whole blood, taken in connection with sensitization to the hapten diphenylcyclopropenone (DPC). Recombination joined TRBV28 with TRBJ2-7; TRBD1 fits 10 bases in the junction. The CDR3 region reads CASLSGTGDTYEQYF. The DNA reads TGTGCCAGCTTATCCGGGACAGGGGATACCTACGAGCAGTACTTC. Reference TRBV28 and TRBJ2-7 genes cover what lies past the CDR3, so the full variable domain is DVKVTQSSRYLVKRTGEKVFLECVQDMDHENMFWYRQDPGLGLRLIYFSYDVKMKEKGDIPEGYSVSREKKERFSLILESASTNQTSMYLCASLSGTGDTYEQYFGPGTRLTVT.